This T cell receptor (beta chain) was found in a study of T-cell reconstitution after alpha-beta-depleted transplantation in children. Findings of the study overall: Newly generated T cells supplied most T-cell counts and diversity one year post-transplant. It was reported that alpha-beta T cells came from several hundred expanded graft clones (about two months after transplant).

Researchers prepared the TCRbeta library using unique molecular identifiers, the study reports. MiXCR, applied by TCRdb to the PCR reads, yields one record per CDR3 protein. The repertoire consists of a few hundred thousand distinct CDR3 sequences, with under 30% occurring once and the leading ten covering more than 4.5%. Trimming shortened V by 7 bases and J by 5 bases, and 11 bases separated the two germline ends. The CDR3 has 12 residues. This clonotype occurred a few times. Its target is not known. The TCR was taken from a female patient aged 2-15 years who had a stem cell transplant for congenital amegakaryocytic thrombocytopenia, so the T cells may come from the graft donor. The chain recombines TRBV12-3 or TRBV12-4 with TRBJ1-1; D gene uncertain. This sample comprised PBMCs, mostly from graft donor cells, obtained 360 days after TCRalphabeta/CD19-depleted stem cell transplant. CDR3 in amino acids: CASTSHGTEAFF. The CDR3 DNA is TGTGCCAGCACTTCCCACGGGACTGAAGCTTTCTTT.